This T cell receptor beta chain came from a study of T cell responses to AZD1222 COVID-19 vaccine. Data came from immunoSEQ multiplex PCR; TCRdb stores just in-frame clones and leaves some out. This sample contains over 120,000 clones. Findings of the study overall: Vaccination with two AZD1222 doses was followed by a rise in Spike-specific TCR breadth and depth. In a largely white British group with more females than males, clonal diversity was possibly underestimated. Variant regions that are unmutated are reportedly the target of nearly half of spike-specific TCRs. No day 14 peak samples; only post-peak repertoires were characterized.

J lost 1 base, V lost 5 bases, and 14 bases had no gene match. This CDR3 contains 20 residues. Germline V gene lookup returns CDR1 SGHTA and CDR2 FQGTGA. About this clone itself: The target antigen is unknown.

The sequence was obtained from an adult in good health. This chain connects TRBV7-3 to TRBJ2-2; 12 positions match TRBD2. The material sequenced was peripheral blood. CDR3 sequence reads: CASSPTTATSGGLNTGELFF. DNA of the CDR3: TGTGCCAGCAGCCCAACAACCGCGACTAGCGGGGGCCTGAACACCGGGGAGCTGTTTTTT.